Listed below are T cell receptor beta chains from one sample, sequenced in a study of T cell repertoires in cytomegalovirus infection. Using its own MiXCR run on the reads, TCRdb lists one record per CDR3 protein. The sample records almost 500,000 distinct CDR3 sequences, approximately 10% being singletons. The sequencing input was PBMCs. These receptors came from a human donor in good health (CMV status not recorded). Some clones in this sample may be carry-over from other donors' samples. Both conserved end residues are part of each CDR3. Each record gives: clone size, D gene, V gene, J gene, CDR3 DNA, CDR3 protein. The D gene is left open where the match is weak. The listing skips clone size in some rows; elsewhere it reads once, few, many or a size class.

>few|TRBD2|TRBV2|TRBJ2-1
TGTGCCAGCAGCAAAGCACTAGCGGGAGATGAGCAGTTCTTC
CASSKALAGDEQFF
>few|TRBD2|TRBV4-1|TRBJ2-1
TGCGCCAGCAGCCCCTTTGCTAGCGGGAGACTCAATGAGCAGTTCTTC
CASSPFASGRLNEQFF
>.|TRBD1|TRBV12-3/TRBV12-4|TRBJ2-7
TGTGCCAGCAGTTTAGCGGGACAGGGGGTTCTCTACGAGCAGTACTTC
CASSLAGQGVLYEQYF
>.|.|TRBV24-1|TRBJ2-7
TGTGCCACCAGTGATACGAACGCTCCTGAGGGCTACGAGCAGTACTTC
CATSDTNAPEGYEQYF
>many|TRBD1|TRBV7-2|TRBJ1-5
TGTGCCAGCAGCCTTATACAGGGGAATCAGCCCCAGCATTTT
CASSLIQGNQPQHF
>few|.|TRBV28|TRBJ1-5
TGTGCCAGCAAAGGGGTGGGGCACAATCAGCCCCAGCATTTT
CASKGVGHNQPQHF
>many|.|TRBV7-9|TRBJ1-2
TGTGCCAGCAGCTTAGCTGGACGGATCCCAAACTATGGCTACACCTTC
CASSLAGRIPNYGYTF
>.|TRBD2|TRBV5-6|TRBJ2-5
TGTGCCAGCAGCTCCGCGGGGAGCGGGGGCCAAGAGACCCAGTACTTC
CASSSAGSGGQETQYF
>many|TRBD2|TRBV28|TRBJ2-5
TGTGCCAGCAAAAAAGGGACTAGCTCCGAGACCCAGTACTTC
CASKKGTSSETQYF
>few|TRBD2|TRBV27|TRBJ2-1
TGTGCCAGCAGTTTAATTAGCGGGAGGGCCTACAATGAGCAGTTCTTC
CASSLISGRAYNEQFF
>few|.|TRBV5-1|TRBJ2-5
TGCGCCAGCAGCCCCGGGACTCGAGGGGAGACCCAGTACTTC
CASSPGTRGETQYF
>many|.|TRBV7-9|TRBJ2-5
TGTGCCAGCAGCTCTAGACTTCTACAAGAGACCCAGTACTTC
CASSSRLLQETQYF
>many|.|TRBV28|TRBJ2-5
TGTGCCAGCCGAGGCATCCTCGGCCCAAGGGAGACCCAGTACTTC
CASRGILGPRETQYF
>many|.|TRBV27|TRBJ2-5
TGTGCCAGCAGTTCGCACAGGGACCAAGAGACCCAGTACTTC
CASSSHRDQETQYF
>.|.|TRBV19|TRBJ1-6
TGTGCCAGTAACCAGGGACGGCGAAATTCACCCCTCCACTTT
CASNQGRRNSPLHF
>few|.|TRBV6-5|TRBJ1-3
TGTGCCAGCAGTTACTCGGTAACAGGGTCTGGAAACACCATATATTTT
CASSYSVTGSGNTIYF
>.|TRBD1|TRBV3-1|TRBJ1-5
TGTGCCAGCAGCTCCGGGACAGTCAATCAGCCCCAGCATTTT
CASSSGTVNQPQHF
>.|.|TRBV11-2|TRBJ2-2
TGTGCCAGCAGTCTGACGGGACGCCGAGGAACCGGGGAGCTGTTTTTT
CASSLTGRRGTGELFF
>many|.|TRBV6-5|TRBJ1-2
TGTGCCAGCAGCAGGGCCGGCTATGGCTACACCTTC
CASSRAGYGYTF
>few|.|TRBV10-2|TRBJ1-5
TGCGCCAGCAGTACGGGGCTTGCTCAGCCCCAGCATTTT
CASSTGLAQPQHF
>few|TRBD2|TRBV28|TRBJ2-7
TGTGCCAGCACCTCCGGTCTTTTAGCGGGAGGGCCAGGGGGGCAGTACTTC
CASTSGLLAGGPGGQYF
>many|TRBD1|TRBV7-9|TRBJ1-4
TGTGCCAGCAGCTCTTCCTGGACAGGGGATGAAAAACTGTTTTTT
CASSSSWTGDEKLFF
>many|.|TRBV28|TRBJ1-5
TGTGCCAGCAGTCCCCTCGCCCAGCCCCAGCATTTT
CASSPLAQPQHF
>many|.|TRBV28|TRBJ2-1
TGTGCCAGCGGGCCCGCGGCCTCCTCCGTTCGGTTCTTC
CASGPAASSVRFF
>.|.|TRBV4-2|TRBJ2-1
TGTGCCAGCAGCCAAGCGCTAGTCCCGGGTAATGAGCAGTTCTTC
CASSQALVPGNEQFF
>many|.|TRBV28|TRBJ1-5
TGTGCCAGCTCCGACTGGGGCGAGCGCAATCAGCCCCAGCATTTT
CASSDWGERNQPQHF
>few|.|TRBV19|TRBJ2-1
TGTGCCAGTAGTACCCAAGCCAGAAATGGTGAGCAGTTCTTC
CASSTQARNGEQFF
>many|TRBD1|TRBV6-1|TRBJ2-5
TGTGCCAGCAGTGAAACGACAGGGGGCGGAGAGACCCAGTACTTC
CASSETTGGGETQYF
>.|.|TRBV20-1|TRBJ2-5
TGCAGTGCTAGCCCGGGGGAGACCCAGTACTTC
CSASPGETQYF
>many|.|TRBV30|TRBJ1-3
TGTGCCTGGACCCTGACCGGGACTTGGGGAAACACCATATATTTT
CAWTLTGTWGNTIYF
>many|.|TRBV7-2|TRBJ1-2
TGTGCCAGCAGCTTAAGAGGTTCCCTGTTGTATGGCTACACCTTC
CASSLRGSLLYGYTF
>many|.|TRBV18|TRBJ2-2
TGTGCCAGCTCACTCCTTGAGGCCCCCGCGAACACCGGGGAGCTGTTTTTT
CASSLLEAPANTGELFF